Each of the 20 T cell receptor beta chains below was sequenced from the same sample in a study of cytomegalovirus exposure and HLA in healthy donors. Primers: 60 Vbeta forward and 13 Jbeta reverse. TCRdb keeps only in-frame clones here, not all; method: immunoSEQ multiplex PCR. This table holds around 100,000 clones, 79% found once. Sequenced: PBMCs. The receptors stem from a woman between 35 and 50 years old in good health and CMV-seronegative.

The rearrangement joins TRBV6-1 to TRBJ2-5; D not certain. The J call may be incorrect, as the DNA end agrees better with TRBJ2-7. This CDR3 is 14 amino acids long. Germline V gives CDR1 MNHNS, CDR2 SASEGT. The CDR3 bases are TGTGCCAGCAGGTTGAATTTAAGAGACTACGAGCAGTACTTC. This sequence encodes CASRLNLRDYEQYF.

The V and J genes are TRBV10-1 and TRBJ2-5; D gene ambiguous. CDR1 WNHNN and CDR2 SYGVQD come from the germline V gene (reference sequence). The germline V and J ends were trimmed by 3 bases and 1 base, with 6 bases remaining between them. The CDR3 runs 13 residues. The CDR3 here is CASSDPGQETQYF. The CDR3 region has the DNA TGCGCCAGCAGTGATCCAGGCCAAGAGACCCAGTACTTC.

This clone was seen a handful of times. The gene calls are TRBV2 and TRBJ2-7; the match to TRBD1 covers 10 bases. In germline, CDR1 is SNHLY, CDR2 FYNNEI. After removal of 6 bases from V and 5 bases from J, the junction contained 7 bases not matched to a gene. The CDR3 sequence is 14 residues long. In nucleotides, the CDR3 is TGTGCCAGCAGACCGACAGGGGGCGTCGACGAGCAGTACTTC. This codes for CASRPTGGVDEQYF.

V gene TRBV7-9 combines with J gene TRBJ2-1; TRBD1 agrees at 9 bases. J lost 5 bases, V lost 6 bases, and 11 bases had no gene match. The CDR3 covers 16 residues. Germline values: CDR1 SEHNR, CDR2 FQNEAQ (reference sequence). The DNA of the CDR3 is TGTGCCAGCAGTCCCGGACAGGGGACGTCTCACAATGAGCAGTTCTTC. Translation gives CASSPGQGTSHNEQFF.

The table lists this clone with a count of one. The rearrangement links TRBV2 to TRBJ1-5; 7 bases are shared with TRBD1. J was trimmed by 2 bases and V by 4 bases; bases with no gene match: 2. The germline V gene encodes CDR1 SNHLY and CDR2 FYNNEI. The CDR3 has 14 amino acids. In nucleotides, the CDR3 is TGTGCCAGCAGTGTTGGACAGGGCAATCAGCCCCAGCATTTT. Translating it yields CASSVGQGNQPQHF.

The genes are TRBV7-2 and TRBJ1-5; 7 nucleotides line up with TRBD1. After removal of 3 bases from V and 3 bases from J, the junction contained 5 bases not matched to a gene. This CDR3 region has 15 residues. Looked up from germline, CDR1 is SGHTA and CDR2 is FQGNSA. The CDR3 sequence is CASSFRTGINQPQHF. CDR3 DNA: TGTGCCAGCAGCTTCAGGACAGGCATCAATCAGCCCCAGCATTTT.

The CDR3: CASSLQGLTYEQYF. The CDR3 DNA reads as TGCGCCAGCAGCTTACAGGGATTAACCTACGAGCAGTACTTC. The gene calls are TRBV5-1 and TRBJ2-7; D is possibly TRBD1 (6 bases). Trimming took 2 bases from V and 2 from J, leaving 11 bases between them. The V gene's germline CDR1 is SGHRS and CDR2 YFSETQ. The length of the CDR3 is 14 residues.

This sequence joins TRBV6-6 and TRBJ2-3, with 8 bases matching TRBD1. CDR1 and CDR2 (germline): MNHNY, SVGAGI (reference sequence). This CDR3 is 14 amino acids long. With 7 bases clipped from V and 1 base from J, the junction kept 4 bases outside the gene matches. For the CDR3, the DNA is TGTGCCAGCACCGCGACAGGGGGCACAGATACGCAGTATTTT. Translating gives CASTATGGTDTQYF.

The genes are TRBV11-3 and TRBJ1-4; TRBD1 agrees at 7 bases. Germline CDR1 and CDR2: SGHNT and YENEEA. Germline trimming cut 6 bases from V and 2 bases from J; bases unmatched to any gene: 21. This CDR3 region has 20 residues. The CDR3 DNA reads TGTGCCAGCAGTCGGGGTTTTTTTGACAGGGCGGCTGTGACTAATGAAAAACTGTTTTTT. This translates into CASSRGFFDRAAVTNEKLFF.

V and J are TRBV10-3 and TRBJ2-1; 16 bases agree with TRBD2. There are 20 residues in the CDR3. V was clipped by 6 bases and J by 3 bases; unmatched bases: 14. The germline V gene encodes CDR1 ENHRY and CDR2 SYGVKD. The CDR3 coding sequence is TGTGCCATCAGGCGGAACACCGGGACTAGCGGGGGGGCCAGCTACAATGAGCAGTTCTTC. This codes for CAIRRNTGTSGGASYNEQFF.

V usage is TRBV19 and J usage is TRBJ2-5, with D unresolved. The DNA matches TRBJ2-7 better at its end, which makes the J call doubtful. Germline V gene sequence: CDR1 LNHDA, CDR2 SQIVND (reference sequence). The CDR3 loop spans 14 amino acids. The CDR3 loop reads CASSIGQEAYEQYF. The CDR3 DNA follows: TGTGCCAGTAGTATAGGGCAGGAAGCCTACGAGCAGTACTTC.

V is TRBV6-5 and J is TRBJ2-7; tentatively, D is TRBD1 (5 bases). The CDR3 totals 13 residues. Germline CDR1 is MNHEY and CDR2 is SVGAGI. Trimming pared 2 bases from V and 3 bases from J, leaving 8 bases between. CDR3 in DNA: TGTGCCAGCAGTTACGGGGCCGACTACGAGCAGTACTTC. Translation: CASSYGADYEQYF.

The CDR3 region is CASSYYLTGVNTEAFF. For the CDR3, the DNA is TGTGCCAGCAGTTACTACCTGACAGGGGTGAACACTGAAGCTTTCTTT. The chain combines TRBV6-6 with TRBJ1-1; TRBD1 agrees at 8 bases. Germline assignment: CDR1 MNHNY and CDR2 SVGAGI (reference sequence). The CDR3 has 16 amino acids. Trimming removed 1 base from V and 0 bases from J; junction bases left unmatched: 4.

In its sample, this clone was seen a few times. CDR3 residues: CAWSVASGRTDTQYF. CDR3 nucleotide sequence: TGTGCCTGGAGTGTGGCTAGCGGGCGTACAGATACGCAGTATTTT. The gene calls are TRBV30 and TRBJ2-3, with 8 bases matching TRBD2. Germline V gene lookup returns CDR1 GTSNPN and CDR2 SVGIG (reference sequence). V was pared by 0 bases and J by 3 bases, with 5 bases of the junction left unmatched. This CDR3 is built from 15 residues.

The V and J genes are TRBV12-5 and TRBJ2-2; no clear D gene. Germline CDR1 LGHNT, CDR2 FRNRAP. This CDR3 is 14 amino acids long. V gave up 6 bases and J gave up 0 bases, with 8 bases separating them. Written as DNA, the CDR3 is TGTGCTAGTGGGAGCGCCCCGAACACCGGGGAGCTGTTTTTT. Residues: CASGSAPNTGELFF.

J is TRBJ2-5 and V is TRBV7-8, with 10 bases matching TRBD1. This CDR3 spans 15 amino acids. Unmatched junction bases numbered 8, after V lost 6 bases and J lost 4 bases. CDR1 and CDR2 from the germline V gene are SGHVS and FQNEAQ. CDR3 in amino acids: CASSSGTGVGETQYF. CDR3 DNA: TGTGCCAGCAGTTCCGGGACAGGGGTAGGAGAGACCCAGTACTTC.

This chain joins TRBV5-1 and TRBJ2-3; D uncertain. Germline CDR1 and CDR2: SGHRS and YFSETQ. V lost 0 bases to trimming and J lost 1 base, with 6 bases between them. The CDR3 totals 14 residues. The chain's CDR3 is CASSLEGGTDTQYF. The CDR3 DNA reads as TGCGCCAGCAGCTTGGAAGGAGGCACAGATACGCAGTATTTT.

The rearrangement uses TRBV5-1 and TRBJ1-4; 7 bases align to TRBD1. Germline CDR1 is SGHRS and CDR2 is YFSETQ. Trimming took 5 bases from V and 8 from J; bases not matched to a gene: 9. This CDR3 has 14 amino acids. CDR3 loop: CASSPTGSGEKLFF. The CDR3 DNA reads as TGCGCCAGCAGTCCGACAGGGTCAGGAGAAAAACTGTTTTTT. The whole variable domain, remainder taken from reference TRBV5-1 and TRBJ1-4, is KAGVTQTPRYLIKTRGQQVTLSCSPISGHRSVSWYQQTPGQGLQFLFEYFSETQRNKGNFPGRFSGRQFSNSRSEMNVSTLELGDSALYLCASSPTGSGEKLFFGSGTQLSVL.

The chain couples TRBV4-3 to TRBJ1-2; 9 nucleotides match TRBD1. Germline V gene data show CDR1 as LGHNA and CDR2 as YSLEER. This CDR3 is 15 amino acids long. Trimming removed 1 base from V and 4 bases from J; junction bases left unmatched: 4. The DNA for the CDR3 is TGCGCCAGCAGCCAAGCAGACAGGGGGAGCTATGGCTACACCTTC. Translation gives CASSQADRGSYGYTF.

This CDR3 reads CASSFDAGNNYGYTF. The CDR3 nucleotides read TGCGCCAGCAGCTTTGATGCAGGGAATAACTATGGCTACACCTTC. V gene TRBV5-1 combines with J gene TRBJ1-2, with a tentative D call TRBD1 (5 bases). V was cut by 2 bases and J by 1 base, with 12 bases left in between. CDR3 length equals 15 residues. Germline V CDR1 and CDR2: SGHRS, YFSETQ.